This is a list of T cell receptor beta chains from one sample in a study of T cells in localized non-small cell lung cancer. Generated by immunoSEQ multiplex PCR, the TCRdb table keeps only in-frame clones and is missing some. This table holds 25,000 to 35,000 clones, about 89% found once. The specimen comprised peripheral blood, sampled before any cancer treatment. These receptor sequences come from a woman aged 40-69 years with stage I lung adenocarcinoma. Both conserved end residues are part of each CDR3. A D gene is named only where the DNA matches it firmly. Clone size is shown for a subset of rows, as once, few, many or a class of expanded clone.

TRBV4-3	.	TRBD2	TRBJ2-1	CASSQDGGGGFNEQFF	TGCGCCAGCAGCCAAGATGGGGGGGGTGGGTTTAATGAGCAGTTCTTC
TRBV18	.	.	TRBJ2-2	CASSQTGNTGELFF	TGTGCCAGCTCACAAACAGGGAACACCGGGGAGCTGTTTTTT
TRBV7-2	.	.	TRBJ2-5	CASSLEYAVQYF	TGTGCCAGCAGCTTAGAATACGCCGTCCAGTACTTC
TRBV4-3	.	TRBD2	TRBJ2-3	CASSLEAGAGTDTQYF	TGCGCCAGCAGCCTAGAAGCGGGGGCTGGCACAGATACGCAGTATTTT
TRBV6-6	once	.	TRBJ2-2	CASSYRGPGELFF	TGTGCCAGCAGTTACAGAGGGCCCGGGGAGCTGTTTTTT
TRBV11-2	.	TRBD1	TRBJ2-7	CASSDRQGGPYEQYF	TGTGCCAGCAGCGATCGACAGGGTGGGCCCTACGAGCAGTACTTC
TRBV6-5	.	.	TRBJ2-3	CASSYSTSLDTQYF	TGTGCCAGCAGTTACTCGACTTCCCTAGATACGCAGTATTTT
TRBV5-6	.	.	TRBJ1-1	CASSFPGIGAFF	TGTGCCAGCAGCTTTCCGGGGATCGGAGCTTTCTTT
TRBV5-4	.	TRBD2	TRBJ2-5	CASSFGLGEGKTQYF	TGTGCCAGCAGCTTTGGTTTAGGGGAGGGCAAGACCCAGTACTTC
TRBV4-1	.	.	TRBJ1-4	CASSRRQGITTNEKLFF	TGCGCCAGCAGCCGCCGACAAGGGATTACAACTAATGAAAAACTGTTTTTT
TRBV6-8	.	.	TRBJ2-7	CASSYGGTDYF	TGTGCCAGCAGTTACGGCGGGACAGATTACTTC
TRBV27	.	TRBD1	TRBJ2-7	CASSQTGFNEQYF	TGTGCCAGCAGCCAGACAGGGTTTAACGAGCAGTACTTC
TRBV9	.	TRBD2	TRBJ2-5	CASSPSGAKETQYF	TGTGCCAGCAGCCCTAGCGGGGCTAAAGAGACCCAGTACTTC
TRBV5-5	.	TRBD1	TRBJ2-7	CASSWGNGGTTGVSYEQYF	TGTGCCAGCAGTTGGGGCAACGGAGGGACGACAGGGGTCTCCTACGAGCAGTACTTC
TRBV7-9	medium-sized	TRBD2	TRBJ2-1	CASSSRTPSGGAGNEQFF	TGTGCCAGCAGCTCCAGAACCCCTAGCGGGGGGGCCGGGAATGAGCAGTTCTTC
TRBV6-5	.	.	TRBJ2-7	CASSHELTYEQYF	TGTGCCAGCAGCCACGAGCTTACCTACGAGCAGTACTTC
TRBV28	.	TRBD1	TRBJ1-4	CASSGQGAAKEKLFF	TGTGCCAGCAGTGGACAGGGGGCTGCGAAGGAAAAACTGTTTTTT
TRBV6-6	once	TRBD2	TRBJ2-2	CASRAGVNTGELFF	TGTGCCAGCAGAGCGGGGGTGAACACCGGGGAGCTGTTTTTT
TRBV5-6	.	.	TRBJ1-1	CASSPVVGITEAFF	TGTGCCAGCAGCCCAGTCGTGGGAATCACTGAAGCTTTCTTT
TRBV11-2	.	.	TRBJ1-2	CASSFLKRGYGYTF	TGTGCCAGCAGCTTCTTAAAGAGAGGCTATGGCTACACCTTC
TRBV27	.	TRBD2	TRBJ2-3	CASSPYPWLAGTDTQYF	TGTGCCAGCAGTCCTTACCCTTGGCTAGCGGGCACAGATACGCAGTATTTT
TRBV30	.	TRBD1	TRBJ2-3	CAWGRGTGVTDTQYF	TGTGCCTGGGGTCGCGGGACAGGAGTCACAGATACGCAGTATTTT
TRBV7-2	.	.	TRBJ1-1	CASSPGYTEAFF	TGTGCCAGCAGCCCAGGGTACACTGAAGCTTTCTTT
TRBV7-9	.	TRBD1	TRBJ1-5	CASSLGTGGNQPQHF	TGTGCCAGCAGCTTAGGGACAGGGGGAAATCAGCCCCAGCATTTT
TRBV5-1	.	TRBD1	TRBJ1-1	CASSLEPGTGVEAFF	TGCGCCAGCAGCTTGGAACCCGGGACAGGAGTCGAAGCTTTCTTT
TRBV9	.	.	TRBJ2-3	CASSVGRADTQYF	TGTGCCAGCAGCGTAGGTCGGGCAGATACGCAGTATTTT
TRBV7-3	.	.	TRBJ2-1	CASSLSFNEQFF	TGTGCCAGCAGCTTAAGTTTCAATGAGCAGTTCTTC
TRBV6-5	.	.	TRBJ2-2	CASSYSNARTGELFF	TGTGCCAGCAGTTACTCGAACGCCCGCACCGGGGAGCTGTTTTTT
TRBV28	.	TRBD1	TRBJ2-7	CASSLSGQEGYEQYF	TGTGCCAGCAGTTTAAGTGGACAGGAAGGCTACGAGCAGTACTTC
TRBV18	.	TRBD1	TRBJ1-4	CASSPRGQRGEKLFF	TGTGCCAGCTCACCGCGGGGACAGAGGGGCGAAAAACTGTTTTTT
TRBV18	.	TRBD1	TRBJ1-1	CASSPGGQGANTEAFF	TGTGCCAGCTCACCAGGGGGACAGGGTGCGAACACTGAAGCTTTCTTT
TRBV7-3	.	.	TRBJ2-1	CASGKPVGGEQFF	TGTGCCAGCGGCAAACCAGTGGGGGGTGAGCAGTTCTTC
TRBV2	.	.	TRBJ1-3	CASRIKGSGGNTIYF	TGTGCCAGCAGGATCAAGGGCTCGGGAGGAAACACCATATATTTT
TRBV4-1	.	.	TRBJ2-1	CASSQVGARYNEQFF	TGCGCCAGCAGCCAGGTCGGGGCCCGTTACAATGAGCAGTTCTTC
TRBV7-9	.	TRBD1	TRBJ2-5	CASSTPPTGSETQYF	TGTGCCAGCAGCACCCCCCCGACAGGGTCGGAGACCCAGTACTTC
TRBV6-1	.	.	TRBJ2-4	CASSGPSKNIQYF	TGTGCCAGCAGTGGCCCCAGCAAAAACATTCAGTACTTC
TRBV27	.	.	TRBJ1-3	CASMEEWTSGNTIYF	TGTGCCAGCATGGAGGAGTGGACATCTGGAAACACCATATATTTT
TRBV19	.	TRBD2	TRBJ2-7	CASSIGLAAYEQYF	TGTGCCAGTAGTATAGGTCTAGCGGCCTACGAGCAGTACTTC
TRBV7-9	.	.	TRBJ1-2	CASSLTGGNYGYTF	TGTGCCAGCAGCTTGACAGGCGGTAACTATGGCTACACCTTC
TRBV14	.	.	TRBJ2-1	CASSQVSSSDQFF	TGTGCCAGCAGCCAAGTGAGCTCCAGTGACCAGTTCTTC